These T cell receptor beta chains were read from a single sample in a study of T cell changes during pregnancy in multiple sclerosis. The repertoire was sequenced with immunoSEQ multiplex PCR; TCRdb's copy has only in-frame clones and lacks some. The repertoire has roughly 40,000 clones, around 90% of them found once; the top ten carry approximately 0.73%. This sample comprised CD4+ T cells from peripheral blood mononuclear cells, obtained before pregnancy. The source of these receptors is a female donor with multiple sclerosis, enrolled in a pregnancy study. The CDR3 runs from the conserved cysteine through the conserved F or W. The D gene is left open where the match is weak. Clone size is stated in some rows and not others, as once, few, many or a class when expanded.

>TRBJ2-3|-|TRBD2|TRBV9
CASSVGLAGGIDTQYF
TGTGCCAGCAGCGTAGGACTAGCGGGGGGTATAGATACGCAGTATTTT
>TRBJ1-2|-|TRBD1|TRBV2
CASSEGGQGLIDYGYTF
TGTGCCAGCAGTGAAGGGGGACAGGGCCTTATAGACTATGGCTACACCTTC
>TRBJ1-5|few|-|TRBV20-1
CSASPNQPQHF
TGCAGTGCTAGTCCTAATCAGCCCCAGCATTTT
>TRBJ1-1|-|TRBD1|TRBV19
CASSIRGQVNTEAFF
TGTGCCAGTAGTATTAGGGGACAGGTAAACACTGAAGCTTTCTTT
>TRBJ1-3|-|TRBD1|TRBV7-9
CASRPDRVSGNTIYF
TGTGCCAGCAGGCCCGACAGGGTCTCTGGAAACACCATATATTTT
>TRBJ1-2|-|-|TRBV19
CASRSRGGADVSGYTF
TGTGCCAGTAGATCACGGGGGGGCGCGGATGTGAGTGGCTACACCTTC
>TRBJ2-5|-|-|TRBV7-9
CASRPRGGETQYF
TGTGCCAGCAGACCTAGGGGGGGAGAGACCCAGTACTTC
>TRBJ2-3|-|-|TRBV4-2
CASSQLRGSGTDTQYF
TGTGCCAGCAGCCAACTAAGGGGTTCGGGCACAGATACGCAGTATTTT
>TRBJ1-5|-|TRBD1|TRBV6-1
CASSGTGGNNQPQHF
TGTGCCAGCAGTGGTACAGGGGGTAACAATCAGCCCCAGCATTTT
>TRBJ2-2|-|-|TRBV19
CASSILAAVTGELFF
TGTGCCAGTAGTATTTTAGCGGCGGTGACCGGGGAGCTGTTTTTT
>TRBJ1-3|-|-|TRBV6-5
CASSFGVPSGNTIYF
TGTGCCAGCTCATTCGGGGTCCCCTCTGGAAACACCATATATTTT
>TRBJ2-7|-|TRBD1|TRBV5-4
CASSLGSRGPYEQYF
TGTGCCAGCAGCTTGGGTAGCAGGGGGCCCTACGAGCAGTACTTC
>TRBJ1-1|-|-|TRBV6-6
CASSRQVENTEAFF
TGTGCCAGCAGTCGACAGGTCGAGAACACTGAAGCTTTCTTT
>TRBJ1-1|-|TRBD1|TRBV25-1
CASTRTGEAFF
TGTGCCAGCACGCGGACAGGAGAAGCTTTCTTT